This T cell receptor beta chain was sequenced during a study of shared clonotypes between healthy human individuals. Concerning this clone itself: Its antigen is unidentified.

Notes on the study in general: Between four donors, naive CD4 clonotypes were shared at a level of about 5%. Blood was the sole source, and tissue repertoires probably differ. Rarefaction indicated that sorted-subset sequencing remained incomplete although depth was large.

In the original processing: Junction-only immunoSEQ sequences carried no quality scores, so filtering differed. The table came from immunoSEQ multiplex PCR; TCRdb's copy has only in-frame clones and leaves some out. The V and J calls and clone size were taken over from that table, and D and trimming were inferred from the DNA. This sample has over a million clones; around 98.5% occur once, and the top ten carry about 0.35%. CDR3 size: 15 residues. Germline lookup yields CDR1 MDHEN and CDR2 SYDVKM. With 5 bases removed from V and 5 bases from J, the gap between germline ends came to 16 bases. The sample taken for sequencing was naive CD4+ T cells sorted from blood. Subset indicated: CD45RA+ positively selected. This receptor was taken from a man aged 25-40 years in good health. This chain connects TRBV28 to TRBJ1-5; no definite D call. The CDR3 DNA sequence: TGTGCCAGCAGTCCCACTCCGGGTTTGTATCAGCCCCAGCATTTT. Translating gives CASSPTPGLYQPQHF.